A single sample gave rise to the 32 T cell receptor beta chains below, sequenced in a study of early T cells in non-severe SARS-CoV-2 infection. MiXCR, run by TCRdb on the 5' RACE reads, gives a single entry per CDR3 protein. The sample contains about 98,000 distinct CDR3 sequences, about 15% of which appear only once. Sequences were obtained from whole blood. These receptors were collected from an adult who was a healthcare worker with PCR-confirmed SARS-CoV-2 infection or an uninfected control (not recorded which).

In its sample, this clonotype was seen a few times. The chain links TRBV19 to TRBJ2-7, with 8 bases matching TRBD2. CDR1 and CDR2 (germline): LNHDA, SQIVND (reference sequence). Trimming at V came to 3 bases and at J to 3 bases, leaving 7 bases not matched to a gene. This CDR3 is built from 15 residues. CDR3 sequence reads: CASSMSGGPVYEQYF. CDR3 DNA sequence: TGTGCCAGTAGTATGTCGGGAGGGCCGGTCTACGAGCAGTACTTC.

This chain connects TRBV2 to TRBJ2-2, with 14 bases fitting TRBD2. V trimming: 11 bases; J trimming: 7 bases; junction bases outside the gene matches: 9. The CDR3 extends over 15 amino acids. Germline V gene sequence: CDR1 SNHLY, CDR2 FYNNEI. This CDR3 is CAGGTSGSWDGELFF. DNA for the CDR3: TGTGCCGGTGGGACTAGCGGGAGCTGGGACGGGGAGCTGTTTTTT.

In this sample, this clonotype turned up a few times. The CDR3: CSVAGTSDYNEQFF. Written as DNA, the CDR3 is TGCAGCGTCGCCGGGACTAGCGATTACAATGAGCAGTTCTTC. The chain combines TRBV29-1 with TRBJ2-1; 10 nucleotides line up with TRBD2. V was pared by 6 bases and J by 4 bases, with 6 bases of the junction left unmatched. This CDR3 spans 14 amino acids. From germline, CDR1 is SQVTM and CDR2 ANQGSEA.

The CDR3 loop reads CSARDLGRVVTEAFF. Written as DNA, the CDR3 is TGCAGTGCTAGAGATCTGGGCAGGGTCGTTACTGAAGCTTTCTTT. The chain recombines TRBV20-1 with TRBJ1-1, with a weak D call TRBD1 (5 bases). The CDR3 consists of 15 residues. The ends were cut back, 0 bases at V and 5 bases at J, with 16 bases in the middle. Germline V gives CDR1 DFQATT, CDR2 SNEGSKA (reference sequence).

Of note for this clonotype: This may be a read error, as it is one base from a much larger clone. V gene TRBV6-2 or TRBV6-3 combines with J gene TRBJ2-7, with 7 bases identical to TRBD1. Germline values: CDR1 MNHEY, CDR2 SVGEGT. The CDR3 runs 15 residues. V was pared by 0 bases and J by 4 bases, with 6 bases of the junction left unmatched. Here the CDR3 reads CASSYSIGTVYEQYF. The CDR3 nucleotides read TGTGCCAGCAGTTACTCCATAGGGACAGTGTACGAGCAGTACTTC.

The rearrangement links TRBV24-1 to TRBJ2-1, with D possibly being TRBD1 (5 bases). Germline V gene sequence: CDR1 KGHDR, CDR2 SFDVKD. The V and J ends lost 4 bases and 10 bases respectively, with 13 bases between them. The CDR3 runs 13 residues. CDR3 loop: CATSDPDREEQFF. CDR3 sequence (DNA): TGTGCCACCAGTGACCCAGACAGAGAGGAGCAGTTCTTC.

This rearrangement joins TRBV29-1 to TRBJ1-1; 7 bases match TRBD1. With V trimmed by 6 bases and J by 1 base, 2 bases remained unmatched. The length of the CDR3 is 12 residues. The germline CDR1 and CDR2 sequences are SQVTM and ANQGSEA. The CDR3 DNA reads TGCAGCGTGGGACAGTGGAACACTGAAGCTTTCTTT. Translating gives CSVGQWNTEAFF.

This clonotype was observed a handful of times. This chain connects TRBV5-5 to TRBJ2-5; D call uncertain. Trimming removed 1 base at V and 5 bases at J, with 9 bases between. Looked up from germline, CDR1 is SGHKS and CDR2 is YYEKEE (reference sequence). This CDR3 has 13 amino acids. The CDR3 DNA reads as TGTGCCAGCAGCTTGAGGGTCTTGGAGACCCAGTACTTC. Translation: CASSLRVLETQYF.

The chain is built from TRBV11-2 and TRBJ2-1; 8 nucleotides agree with TRBD2. The CDR3 loop spans 16 amino acids. CDR1 and CDR2 (germline): SGHAT, FQNNGV. V gave up 0 bases and J gave up 4 bases; unmatched junction bases: 5. The CDR3 sequence: CASSLELAGSYNEQFF. CDR3 in DNA: TGTGCCAGCAGCTTAGAGCTAGCGGGCTCGTACAATGAGCAGTTCTTC.

This clonotype was seen a few times. The gene calls are TRBV7-9 and TRBJ1-1; D gene uncertain. Germline CDR1 is SEHNR and CDR2 is FQNEAQ (reference sequence). V lost 5 bases, J lost 2 bases, and 15 bases lay in between. This CDR3 has 15 residues. The CDR3 loop reads CASSEAVGRNTEAFF. In DNA form, the CDR3 reads TGTGCCAGCAGCGAGGCGGTAGGGAGAAACACTGAAGCTTTCTTT.

This clonotype was counted ten times or more. The V call is TRBV3-1, the J call TRBJ2-7; D is unresolved. Germline CDR1 LGHDT, CDR2 YNNKEL (reference sequence). The germline V and J ends were trimmed by 4 bases and 5 bases, with 12 bases remaining between them. The length of the CDR3 is 13 residues. The CDR3 DNA sequence: TGTGCCAGCAGCCGCTCAAAGGACCACGAGCAGTACTTC. Residues: CASSRSKDHEQYF.

This clonotype was seen more than once but under ten times. V gene TRBV29-1 combines with J gene TRBJ2-1, with a tentative D call TRBD1 (6 bases). The CDR3 has 13 amino acids. Germline V lookup: CDR1 SQVTM, CDR2 ANQGSEA. V lost 6 bases to trimming and J lost 8 bases, with 17 bases between them. CDR3 protein: CSVRIQGIDEQFF. The DNA of the CDR3 is TGCAGCGTCCGCATACAGGGCATCGATGAGCAGTTCTTC.

This chain uses TRBV29-1 with TRBJ1-2, with D unclear. The CDR3 loop spans 14 amino acids. CDR1 and CDR2 (germline): SQVTM, ANQGSEA. Trimming removed 7 bases from V and 0 bases from J, with 15 bases in between. CDR3 coding DNA: TGCAGCGCGGGAACGGCCTCAGCTAACTATGGCTACACCTTC. It codes for CSAGTASANYGYTF.

This clonotype has more than one count but fewer than ten. The V and J genes are TRBV7-3 and TRBJ2-1; D unclear. Germline V CDR1 and CDR2: SGHTA, FQGTGA. V lost 5 bases and J lost 5, with 13 bases in between. This CDR3 spans 14 amino acids. This chain's CDR3 is CASSLQTDNNEQFF. The CDR3 DNA is TGTGCCAGCAGCCTCCAGACGGATAACAATGAGCAGTTCTTC.

This clonotype showed up just a few times. The chain joins TRBV29-1 to TRBJ2-5; D gene uncertain. Between the trimmed V and J ends, which lost 0 bases and 1 base, there was a span of 6 bases. The CDR3 sequence is 13 residues long. CDR1 SQVTM and CDR2 ANQGSEA come from the germline V gene. CDR3 sequence (DNA): TGCAGCGTTGAAGACGGAAGCCAAGAGACCCAGTACTTC. Amino acids: CSVEDGSQETQYF.

This chain joins TRBV6-6 and TRBJ1-1; no firm D call. V was clipped by 6 bases and J by 4 bases, with 12 bases between them. Germline CDR1 reads MNHNY; CDR2 reads SVGAGI (reference sequence). This CDR3 contains 13 residues. The CDR3 loop reads CASREGWVTEAFF. The DNA of the CDR3 is TGTGCCAGCAGAGAGGGCTGGGTCACTGAAGCTTTCTTT.

The V call is TRBV12-3 or TRBV12-4, the J call TRBJ1-2, with TRBD1 identical over 8 bases. This CDR3 has 12 residues. V gave up 6 bases and J gave up 8 bases; unmatched junction bases: 5. The CDR3 DNA follows: TGTGCCAGCAGCCTACAGGGGGAAGGCTACACCTTC. Its translation is CASSLQGEGYTF.

The chain has TRBV24-1 and TRBJ2-1; 7 bases map to TRBD1. The CDR3 covers 18 residues. V dropped 4 bases and J dropped 2; count of bases not matched to a gene: 13. CDR1 and CDR2 from the germline V gene are KGHDR and SFDVKD. The CDR3 bases are TGTGCCACCAGTGACCTAAGGGGGCAGGGATGGACCTACAATGAGCAGTTCTTC. This translates into CATSDLRGQGWTYNEQFF.

This clonotype was observed many times. The rearrangement uses TRBV5-5 and TRBJ2-5; D gene ambiguous. The CDR3 totals 14 residues. Trimming removed 3 bases from V and 4 bases from J, with 13 bases in between. Per germline, CDR1 SGHKS and CDR2 YYEKEE (reference sequence). The CDR3 region is CASSSMNARETQYF. The CDR3 DNA reads as TGTGCCAGCAGCTCGATGAACGCACGAGAGACCCAGTACTTC. The whole variable domain, remainder taken from reference TRBV5-5 and TRBJ2-5, is DAGVTQSPTHLIKTRGQQVTLRCSPISGHKSVSWYQQVLGQGPQFIFQYYEKEERGRGNFPDRFSARQFPNYSSELNVNALLLGDSALYLCASSSMNARETQYFGPGTRLLVL.

The chain carries TRBV6-1 and TRBJ2-1; D unclear. The CDR3 length is 13 residues. V lost 4 bases and J lost 4, with 8 bases in between. Germline V gene data show CDR1 as MNHNS and CDR2 as SASEGT. CDR3 loop: CASSVSGYNEQFF. CDR3 in DNA: TGTGCCAGCAGTGTATCGGGTTACAATGAGCAGTTCTTC.

This clonotype has more than one count but fewer than ten. V usage is TRBV30 and J usage is TRBJ2-7, with a possible D match to TRBD2 (5 bases). The ends were cut back, 0 bases at V and 3 bases at J, with 12 bases in the middle. Looked up from germline, CDR1 is GTSNPN and CDR2 is SVGIG (reference sequence). This CDR3 contains 14 residues. For the CDR3, the DNA is TGTGCCTGGAGTGTATACGGGGTTCTCTACGAGCAGTACTTC. It yields the protein CAWSVYGVLYEQYF. Full variable domain (missing parts from reference TRBV30 and TRBJ2-7): SQTIHQWPATLVQPVGSPLSLECTVEGTSNPNLYWYRQAAGRGLQLLFYSVGIGQISSEVPQNLSASRPQDRQFILSSKKLLLSDSGFYLCAWSVYGVLYEQYFGPGTRLTVT.

In this sample, this clonotype turned up many times. The gene calls are TRBV5-1 and TRBJ1-5, with D perhaps TRBD1 (6 bases). Trimming pared 5 bases from V and 3 bases from J, leaving 15 bases between. This CDR3 contains 15 residues. Germline V gene sequence: CDR1 SGHRS, CDR2 YFSETQ. Here the CDR3 DNA reads TGCGCCAGCAGTCTGCTTGGGGGCCCCAATCAGCCCCAGCATTTT. Amino acids: CASSLLGGPNQPQHF.

There are a few counts of this clonotype. J is TRBJ2-5 and V is TRBV12-3 or TRBV12-4, with 10 bases lining up with TRBD1. This CDR3 is 14 amino acids long. J was trimmed by 1 base and V by 6 bases; bases with no gene match: 2. The CDR3 region is CASRTGGFQETQYF. The CDR3 DNA is TGTGCCAGCAGGACAGGGGGCTTCCAAGAGACCCAGTACTTC.

The chain is built from TRBV27 and TRBJ2-7; 8 bases align to TRBD1. The CDR3 contains 14 residues. Germline V CDR1 and CDR2: MNHEY, SMNVEV (reference sequence). The V and J ends lost 5 bases and 3 bases, in that order; junction bases with no gene match: 6. CDR3 nucleotides: TGTGCCAGCAGTCCGCAGGGGGCCCACTACGAGCAGTACTTC. Amino acid sequence: CASSPQGAHYEQYF.

The chain combines TRBV10-3 with TRBJ2-3, with 14 bases lining up with TRBD2. Germline values: CDR1 ENHRY, CDR2 SYGVKD. V gave up 2 bases and J gave up 6 bases; unmatched junction bases: 1. The CDR3 runs to 15 residues. The CDR3 bases are TGTGCCATCAGTGAGGGGACTAGCGGGAGCGATACGCAGTATTTT. Amino acid sequence: CAISEGTSGSDTQYF.

V usage is TRBV28 and J usage is TRBJ2-7; TRBD1 matches at 7 bases. The CDR3 spans 12 residues. Trimming removed 7 bases from V and 5 bases from J; junction bases left unmatched: 5. Germline-derived CDR1 and CDR2 are MDHEN and SYDVKM. CDR3 region: CASTDQGDEQYF. The CDR3 DNA is TGTGCCAGCACGGATCAGGGGGACGAGCAGTACTTC.

This clonotype was seen at least ten times. This chain's CDR3 is CASSPLDRESFIDGYTF. As DNA, the CDR3 is TGTGCCAGCTCACCACTCGACAGGGAAAGCTTCATCGATGGCTACACCTTC. The rearrangement uses TRBV18 and TRBJ1-2; 7 bases line up with TRBD1. Germline V CDR1 and CDR2: KGHSH, LQKENI. This CDR3 is built from 17 residues. V shed 1 base and J 6 bases; nucleotides not matched to a gene: 14.

Remarks on this clonotype: One end of the junction does not line up with germline, which may come from a read error. This chain links TRBV7-6 with TRBJ1-1; D possibly corresponds to TRBD1 (6 bases). The germline V gene has CDR1 SGHVS and CDR2 FNYEAQ. This CDR3 has 15 residues. This chain's CDR3 is CVSSPLLSTGLEAFF. The CDR3, as DNA: TGTGTCAGCAGCCCGCTGCTTTCTACAGGGCTGGAAGCTTTCTTT.

The V call is TRBV2, the J call TRBJ1-1, with 7 bases lining up with TRBD1. Germline CDR1 is SNHLY and CDR2 is FYNNEI. V was pared by 7 bases and J by 10 bases, with 6 bases of the junction left unmatched. This CDR3 region has 11 residues. CDR3 region: CASTTDRRAFF. The CDR3 DNA follows: TGTGCCAGCACGACGGACAGGAGAGCTTTCTTT.

The V call is TRBV12-3 or TRBV12-4, the J call TRBJ2-1; 12 bases fit TRBD2. The CDR3 has 16 amino acids. J lost 5 bases, V lost 7 bases, and 9 bases had no gene match. Written as DNA, the CDR3 is TGTGCCAGCATCCTTGGACTAGCGGGACCTCACAATGAGCAGTTCTTC. It translates to CASILGLAGPHNEQFF.

This clonotype showed up just a few times. V usage is TRBV7-2 and J usage is TRBJ1-2; D gene ambiguous. The CDR3 is 12 amino acids. The V gene's germline CDR1 is SGHTA and CDR2 FQGNSA. Trimming pared 1 base from V and 4 bases from J, leaving 4 bases between. CDR3 amino acids: CASSLGTYGYTF. CDR3 DNA sequence: TGTGCCAGCAGCTTAGGGACCTATGGCTACACCTTC.

Only a few counts were recorded for this clonotype. The chain combines TRBV5-1 with TRBJ2-7, with 11 bases lining up with TRBD2. This CDR3 has 14 residues. Unmatched junction bases numbered 12, after V lost 9 bases and J lost 7 bases. The germline V gene encodes CDR1 SGHRS and CDR2 YFSETQ. The chain's CDR3 is CATSHSGREGEQYF. CDR3 sequence (DNA): TGCGCCACCTCCCATAGCGGGAGGGAGGGGGAGCAGTACTTC.